This TCR beta chain stems from a study of T cell repertoires in cytomegalovirus infection. Study-level information: Both recently identified HLA-C-restricted and well-studied HLA-B-restricted CMV epitopes were used in the study. Based on public TCR beta signatures, there were indications of CMV infection and of a matching HLA type.

The CDR3 is made up of 13 amino acids. Trimming pared 5 bases from V and 6 bases from J, leaving 11 bases between. Study-level points and caveats: Within the response measured ex vivo, HLA-C-restricted CMV-specific TCR beta clonotypes were dominant.

One entry per CDR3 protein results from TCRdb running MiXCR on the reads. The sample carries about 500,000 distinct CDR3 sequences, 30% to 35% recorded once. A remark on this clonotype: Its antigen is still unknown.

The sample consisted of cultured PBMCs, taken from culture after CMV antigen stimulation. The chain carries TRBV12-3 or TRBV12-4 and TRBJ2-1; D may be TRBD1 (5 bases). This TCR was recovered from a human donor in good health (CMV status not recorded). Some clones in this sample may be carry-over from other donors' samples. CDR3 loop: CASSTARGNEQFF. CDR3 bases: TGTGCCAGCAGTACTGCAAGGGGCAATGAGCAGTTCTTC.